The 25 T cell receptor beta chains below all came from one sample that was sequenced in a study of blood T cell repertoires in COVID-19. Generated by immunoSEQ multiplex PCR, the TCRdb table keeps only in-frame clones and is missing some. This sample carries 200,000 to 250,000 clones, 80% to 90% of them seen once, and the ten largest clones take about 4.1%. Input material: PBMCs or T cells enriched from blood (not recorded which). These receptors were obtained from a woman between 40 and 55 years old with acute COVID-19.

The count of this clone is one. This sequence joins TRBV5-6 and TRBJ2-7, with TRBD2 as a possible D gene (5 bases). The CDR3 covers 13 residues. The V end was cut by 7 bases, the J end by 2 bases, with 13 bases between. The V gene's germline CDR1 is SGHDT and CDR2 YYEEEE. CDR3 sequence: CASHRGGTYEQYF. The CDR3 DNA follows: TGTGCCAGCCATCGGGGTGGTACCTACGAGCAGTACTTC. Full variable domain (outside the CDR3, taken from reference TRBV5-6 and TRBJ2-7): DAGVTQSPTHLIKTRGQQVTLRCSPKSGHDTVSWYQQALGQGPQFIFQYYEEEERQRGNFPDRFSGHQFPNYSSELNVNALLLGDSALYLCASHRGGTYEQYFGPGTRLTVT.

The V gene is TRBV15, the J gene TRBJ1-3, with D unclear. The germline V and J ends were trimmed by 2 bases and 0 bases, with 11 bases remaining between them. Germline loops: CDR1 LNHNV, CDR2 YYDKDF (reference sequence). The CDR3 totals 16 residues. The CDR3 DNA reads as TGTGCCACCAGCAGAAACACGAGGAGCTCTGGAAACACCATATATTTT. Translation gives CATSRNTRSSGNTIYF.

V gene TRBV3-1 (or the pseudogene TRBV3-2) combines with J gene TRBJ2-3; perhaps TRBD1 as D (8 bases). The germline gives CDR1 LGHDT, CDR2 YNNKEL (reference sequence). This CDR3 comprises 16 residues. V was clipped by 4 bases and J by 2 bases, with 16 bases between them. The CDR3 DNA reads as TGTGCCAGCAGCCGAGCGGGACAGGCCTACACAGATACGCAGTATTTT. This codes for CASSRAGQAYTDTQYF.

V and J are TRBV28 and TRBJ2-7; TRBD1 agrees at 9 bases. Trimming at V came to 6 bases and at J to 6 bases, leaving 15 bases not matched to a gene. Per the germline V gene, CDR1 is MDHEN and CDR2 is SYDVKM. The CDR3 length is 16 residues. CDR3 residues: CASSLITGGLTGEQYF. The CDR3 DNA follows: TGTGCCAGCAGCTTAATCACAGGGGGCCTCACCGGCGAGCAGTACTTC.

The CDR3 reads CASSLRGEAFF. CDR3 DNA: TGTGCCAGCAGCTTAAGAGGTGAAGCTTTCTTT. V usage is TRBV7-8 and J usage is TRBJ1-1; D gene uncertain. The V end was cut by 2 bases, the J end by 7 bases, with 5 bases between. The CDR3 sequence is 11 residues long. CDR1 is SGHVS, CDR2 FQNEAQ, per germline. The full variable domain, rest sourced from reference TRBV7-8 and TRBJ1-1, is GAGVSQSPRYKVAKRGQDVALRCDPISGHVSLFWYQQALGQGPEFLTYFQNEAQLDKSGLPSDRFFAERPEGSVSTLKIQRTQQEDSAVYLCASSLRGEAFFGQGTRLTVV.

This rearrangement joins TRBV28 to TRBJ1-6; D gene ambiguous. Per germline, CDR1 MDHEN and CDR2 SYDVKM. The CDR3 loop spans 16 amino acids. V lost 6 bases to trimming and J lost 0 bases, with 12 bases between them. The CDR3 region is CASSAVRSSYNSPLHF. The CDR3 bases are TGTGCCAGCAGCGCTGTAAGGAGCTCCTATAATTCACCCCTCCACTTT.

This chain connects TRBV27 to TRBJ1-1; possible D gene TRBD1, 5 bases. CDR3 size: 13 residues. Germline CDR1 and CDR2: MNHEY and SMNVEV (reference sequence). Trimming pared 8 bases from V and 0 bases from J, leaving 10 bases between. Here the CDR3 DNA reads TGTGCCAGCGGACATAACATGAACACTGAAGCTTTCTTT. This translates into CASGHNMNTEAFF.

As DNA, the CDR3 is TGTGCCAGCAGCGTAGAGGGGGCTGATCTTGAAGCTTTCTTT. Protein sequence: CASSVEGADLEAFF. V is TRBV9 and J is TRBJ1-1; 7 nucleotides align to TRBD1. Trimming removed 0 bases from V and 7 bases from J; junction bases left unmatched: 6. The CDR3 consists of 14 residues. Germline V gene lookup returns CDR1 SGDLS and CDR2 YYNGEE.

This chain uses TRBV6-5 with TRBJ1-1, with D possibly being TRBD1 (6 bases). Germline CDR1 is MNHEY and CDR2 is SVGAGI. The CDR3 spans 15 residues. Trimming took 6 bases from V and 0 from J, leaving 14 bases between them. The CDR3 loop is CASRPSTGMNTEAFF. In DNA form, the CDR3 reads TGTGCCAGCAGACCATCGACAGGAATGAACACTGAAGCTTTCTTT.

V and J are TRBV19 and TRBJ2-1; D might be TRBD2 (5 bases). The germline gives CDR1 LNHDA, CDR2 SQIVND (reference sequence). V was cut by 4 bases and J by 5 bases, with 15 bases left in between. CDR3 size: 15 residues. In nucleotides, the CDR3 is TGTGCCAGTAGTACCAAACTTGTCGGGGACAATGAGCAGTTCTTC. Encoded protein: CASSTKLVGDNEQFF.

J is TRBJ2-4 and V is TRBV3-1 (or the pseudogene TRBV3-2); TRBD1 aligns across 8 bases. The CDR3 contains 16 residues. V was pared by 0 bases and J by 6 bases, with 7 bases of the junction left unmatched. Germline values: CDR1 LGHDT, CDR2 YNNKEL (reference sequence). The CDR3 DNA is TGTGCCAGCAGCCAAGAAGCCGGGACAGGTATAAACATTCAGTACTTC. Translation: CASSQEAGTGINIQYF.

The CDR3 DNA reads TGTGCCAGCAGTCCCCCCTTTAGGGCAGGGCATGAGCAGTACTTC. Protein: CASSPPFRAGHEQYF. This rearrangement joins TRBV28 to TRBJ2-7; weak D call: TRBD1 (5 bases). CDR1 is MDHEN, CDR2 SYDVKM, per germline. V lost 5 bases to trimming and J lost 7 bases, with 21 bases between them. The CDR3 is made up of 15 amino acids. The whole variable domain, remainder taken from reference TRBV28 and TRBJ2-7, is DVKVTQSSRYLVKRTGEKVFLECVQDMDHENMFWYRQDPGLGLRLIYFSYDVKMKEKGDIPEGYSVSREKKERFSLILESASTNQTSMYLCASSPPFRAGHEQYFGPGTRLTVT.

This clone was picked up one time. The chain employs TRBV7-2 and TRBJ1-2, with TRBD1 matching over 8 bases. Per germline, CDR1 SGHTA and CDR2 FQGNSA. The CDR3 has 14 amino acids. V lost 3 bases, J lost 2 bases, and 2 bases stayed unmatched. The CDR3 DNA follows: TGTGCCAGCAGCTTGTGGGACAGGAACTATGGCTACACCTTC. It is translated as CASSLWDRNYGYTF. Based on the CDR3 plus reference TRBV7-2 and TRBJ1-2, the full variable domain is GAGVSQSPSNKVTEKGKDVELRCDPISGHTALYWYRQSLGQGLEFLIYFQGNSAPDKSGLPSDRFSAERTGGSVSTLTIQRTQQEDSAVYLCASSLWDRNYGYTFGSGTRLTVV.

The genes are TRBV7-3 and TRBJ2-3; 13 bases are a match to TRBD2. The junction had 6 bases not matched to a gene; V was cut back by 5 bases and J by 1 base. Germline V lookup: CDR1 SGHTA, CDR2 FQGTGA. The CDR3 loop spans 17 amino acids. The chain's CDR3 is CASSRGLAGEGTDTQYF. The CDR3 region has the DNA TGTGCCAGCAGCCGCGGACTAGCGGGAGAGGGCACAGATACGCAGTATTTT.

V usage is TRBV11-3 and J usage is TRBJ1-2; 7 positions match TRBD1. The CDR3 totals 13 residues. V shed 5 bases and J 6 bases; nucleotides not matched to a gene: 6. CDR1 SGHNT and CDR2 YENEEA come from the germline V gene. In nucleotides, the CDR3 is TGTGCCAGCAGCCTCGGGACAGCTGATGGCTACACCTTC. Its translation is CASSLGTADGYTF.

This rearrangement joins TRBV27 to TRBJ1-5; D uncertain. Trimming shortened V by 0 bases and J by 4 bases, and 4 bases separated the two germline ends. Germline assignment: CDR1 MNHEY and CDR2 SMNVEV (reference sequence). This CDR3 has 13 amino acids. The CDR3 is CASSLSYNQPQHF. DNA of the CDR3: TGTGCCAGCAGTTTATCTTATAATCAGCCCCAGCATTTT.

V is TRBV9 and J is TRBJ1-2; possible D gene TRBD1, 5 bases. V lost 0 bases and J lost 12, with 18 bases in between. CDR3 length equals 14 residues. Germline CDR1 reads SGDLS; CDR2 reads YYNGEE. The CDR3 protein is CASSVVGGETRHTF. For the CDR3, the DNA is TGTGCCAGCAGCGTAGTCGGGGGGGAAACGCGGCACACCTTC.

V usage is TRBV27 and J usage is TRBJ2-1; TRBD2 is a possible D gene (6 bases). CDR1 MNHEY and CDR2 SMNVEV come from the germline V gene (reference sequence). Trimming left V 10 bases short and J 5 bases short, with 15 bases between. The CDR3 runs 13 residues. The CDR3, as DNA: TGTGCCACACGCGGGGATTCCCACAATGAGCAGTTCTTC. Residues: CATRGDSHNEQFF.

This clone was seen a single time. The chain carries TRBV19 and TRBJ1-3; D is possibly TRBD1 (5 bases). V dropped 8 bases and J dropped 7 bases, with 21 bases sitting between them. The CDR3 consists of 15 residues. CDR1 LNHDA and CDR2 SQIVND come from the germline V gene (reference sequence). CDR3 region: CASSRQRDLSNTIYF. CDR3 nucleotide sequence: TGTGCCAGTTCCCGGCAGCGGGACCTGAGCAACACCATATATTTT. Drawing the rest from reference TRBV19 and TRBJ1-3, the complete variable domain is DGGITQSPKYLFRKEGQNVTLSCEQNLNHDAMYWYRQDPGQGLRLIYYSQIVNDFQKGDIAEGYSVSREKKESFPLTVTSAQKNPTAFYLCASSRQRDLSNTIYFGEGSWLTVV.

In this sample, this clone turned up once. V usage is TRBV6-5 and J usage is TRBJ1-2, with D perhaps matching TRBD1 (6 bases). V lost 6 bases, J lost 4 bases, and 12 bases lay in between. The V gene's germline CDR1 is MNHEY and CDR2 SVGAGI. This CDR3 has 13 residues. The CDR3: CASRGDTRYGYTF. The CDR3 DNA sequence: TGTGCCAGCAGAGGGGACACGCGCTATGGCTACACCTTC.

The rearrangement uses TRBV7-3 and TRBJ2-1; 13 nucleotides match TRBD2. The CDR3 is 17 residues long. Trimming took 3 bases from V and 5 from J; bases not matched to a gene: 7. Germline V CDR1 and CDR2: SGHTA, FQGTGA. CDR3 region: CASSFPGTSGNHNEQFF. CDR3 bases: TGTGCCAGCAGCTTCCCCGGGACTAGCGGGAATCACAATGAGCAGTTCTTC.

This chain connects TRBV19 to TRBJ1-5; maybe TRBD1 (5 bases). Germline lookup yields CDR1 LNHDA and CDR2 SQIVND (reference sequence). This CDR3 comprises 15 residues. V was trimmed by 3 bases and J by 0 bases, leaving 9 bases between them. The DNA of the CDR3 is TGTGCCAGTAGTATCACAGGTTATAGCAATCAGCCCCAGCATTTT. Its protein product is CASSITGYSNQPQHF.

V is TRBV5-4 and J is TRBJ2-5, with D perhaps TRBD2 (5 bases). The CDR3 length is 15 residues. Trimming pared 4 bases from V and 7 bases from J, leaving 20 bases between. Germline V gene data show CDR1 as SGHNT and CDR2 as YYREEE (reference sequence). The CDR3 protein is CASSLGSRPAGTQYF. For the CDR3, the DNA is TGTGCCAGCAGCCTAGGCAGCCGCCCGGCGGGGACCCAGTACTTC.

This rearrangement joins TRBV2 to TRBJ2-1, with 12 bases matching TRBD2. Germline V lookup: CDR1 SNHLY, CDR2 FYNNEI. The J segment lost 9 bases and the V segment lost 6 bases, leaving 18 bases of the junction unmatched. This CDR3 has 18 residues. Here the CDR3 reads CASSFPRSGRTSGTEQFF. CDR3 in DNA: TGTGCCAGCAGCTTTCCCAGATCGGGTAGGACTAGCGGGACTGAGCAGTTCTTC.

This chain links TRBV4-1 with TRBJ2-7, with 7 bases that match TRBD1. This CDR3 is 14 amino acids long. Trimming removed 4 bases from V and 4 bases from J; junction bases left unmatched: 7. Germline V gene sequence: CDR1 MGHRA, CDR2 YSYEKL. CDR3 DNA: TGCGCCAGCAGCCCGACCACAGGGGATTACGAGCAGTACTTC. Translating gives CASSPTTGDYEQYF.